The 24 T cell receptor beta chains below come from one sample, sequenced in a study of early T cells in non-severe SARS-CoV-2 infection. TCRdb re-called the 5' RACE reads with MiXCR, one entry per CDR3 protein. The sample has some 61,000 distinct CDR3 sequences; approximately 9.9% are singletons. Sequenced sample: whole blood. Source of these receptors: an adult who was a healthcare worker with PCR-confirmed SARS-CoV-2 infection or an uninfected control (not recorded which).

This clonotype was observed a few times. The rearrangement uses TRBV19 and TRBJ1-5, with a tentative D call TRBD1 (6 bases). Germline V CDR1 and CDR2: LNHDA, SQIVND (reference sequence). The V end lost 7 bases, the J end lost 9 bases, and 25 bases lay between the germline ends. The CDR3 is made up of 16 amino acids. The CDR3 bases are TGTGCCAGTAACCCTGGGGCCCATGGGACACCCCGGCCCCAGCATTTT. Its protein product is CASNPGAHGTPRPQHF. The variable domain in full, with the rest retrieved from reference TRBV19 and TRBJ1-5, is DGGITQSPKYLFRKEGQNVTLSCEQNLNHDAMYWYRQDPGQGLRLIYYSQIVNDFQKGDIAEGYSVSREKKESFPLTVTSAQKNPTAFYLCASNPGAHGTPRPQHFGDGTRLSIL.

This clonotype was counted ten times or more. V gene TRBV19 combines with J gene TRBJ1-4, with a weak D call TRBD1 (5 bases). The CDR3 is 17 residues long. Germline values: CDR1 LNHDA, CDR2 SQIVND (reference sequence). The V end was cut by 3 bases, the J end by 0 bases, with 14 bases between. CDR3 loop: CASSIPGRGSTNEKLFF. The CDR3, as DNA: TGTGCCAGTAGTATTCCAGGGAGGGGCTCAACTAATGAAAAACTGTTTTTT.

This sequence joins TRBV12-3 or TRBV12-4 and TRBJ1-1; TRBD1 is a possible D gene (6 bases). Trimming removed 6 bases from V and 3 bases from J, with 20 bases in between. The CDR3 length is 16 residues. CDR3: CASRPVGGLGYTEAFF. CDR3 nucleotides: TGTGCCAGCAGACCCGTGGGGGGGCTCGGTTACACTGAAGCTTTCTTT.

A few counts support this clonotype. V gene TRBV10-2 combines with J gene TRBJ1-5; no definite D call. Germline-derived CDR1 and CDR2 are WSHSY and SAAADI. Between the trimmed V and J ends, which lost 3 bases and 6 bases, there was a span of 9 bases. The CDR3 runs to 13 residues. The CDR3 DNA reads as TGCGCCAGCAGTGACGTGGTCGCTCAGCCCCAGCATTTT. Translated, it gives CASSDVVAQPQHF.

V and J are TRBV7-3 and TRBJ2-5; D is tentatively TRBD1 or TRBD2 (5 bases each). V lost 5 bases and J lost 5, with 15 bases in between. The CDR3 totals 14 residues. CDR1 and CDR2 from the germline V gene are SGHTA and FQGTGA. In nucleotides, the CDR3 is TGTGCCAGCAGCCTCGGGACCAACCGGGAGACCCAGTACTTC. It translates to CASSLGTNRETQYF.

This clonotype was found a few times. The chain recombines TRBV11-2 with TRBJ2-3, with D possibly being TRBD2 (5 bases). Per the germline V gene, CDR1 is SGHAT and CDR2 is FQNNGV. Trimming pared 5 bases from V and 4 bases from J, leaving 10 bases between. The CDR3 spans 13 residues. CDR3 loop: CASSRGFADTQYF. The CDR3 bases are TGTGCCAGCAGCCGAGGGTTCGCAGATACGCAGTATTTT.

This clonotype was detected a few times. The rearrangement uses TRBV20-1 and TRBJ2-5, with TRBD2 identical over 7 bases. Germline trimming cut 7 bases from V and 7 bases from J; bases unmatched to any gene: 12. The CDR3 has 13 residues. Germline CDR1 reads DFQATT; CDR2 reads SNEGSKA (reference sequence). CDR3 residues: CSVKRGLDGTQYF. The CDR3 coding sequence is TGCAGTGTGAAGCGGGGATTAGATGGGACCCAGTACTTC.

This clonotype occurred a few times. This chain uses TRBV4-2 with TRBJ2-2, with D uncertain. The length of the CDR3 is 17 residues. The germline V gene has CDR1 LGHNA and CDR2 YNFKEQ. V was clipped by 1 base and J by 5 bases, with 17 bases between them. In nucleotides, the CDR3 is TGTGCCAGCAGCCAAGTAGAGGCCAGTAGAACAACCGGGGAGCTGTTTTTT. This gives the protein CASSQVEASRTTGELFF.

This clonotype has a handful of counts. The chain links TRBV12-3 or TRBV12-4 to TRBJ2-2; 7 bases fit TRBD2. The V segment lost 5 bases and the J segment 6 bases; nucleotides outside the gene matches: 6. The length of the CDR3 is 14 residues. CDR3 nucleotide sequence: TGTGCCAGCAGTCCGACAGCGGGGTCCGGGGAGCTGTTTTTT. It translates to CASSPTAGSGELFF.

This clonotype was observed many times. The J gene is TRBJ2-1, the V gene TRBV2; a weak D match, TRBD1 (6 bases). The CDR3 totals 14 residues. Germline values: CDR1 SNHLY, CDR2 FYNNEI. V was pared by 10 bases and J by 4 bases, with 17 bases between. The CDR3 spells CANLRDKPYNEQFF. The CDR3 DNA reads as TGTGCCAACCTCCGGGACAAACCTTACAATGAGCAGTTCTTC.

J is TRBJ2-1 and V is TRBV27, with D possibly matching TRBD2 (6 bases). The V gene lost 6 bases and the J gene lost 10 bases, with 22 bases spanning the gap. Germline loops: CDR1 MNHEY, CDR2 SMNVEV (reference sequence). The CDR3 is 15 residues long. The CDR3 bases are TGTGCCAGCAGGACCCGATTTAGCGGCGGCCCGGAGCAGTTCTTC. This translates into CASRTRFSGGPEQFF.

This clonotype was found a few times. V usage is TRBV6-6 and J usage is TRBJ1-2; D might be TRBD1 (5 bases). This CDR3 contains 17 residues. Germline assignment: CDR1 MNHNY and CDR2 SVGAGI (reference sequence). Trimming took 0 bases from V and 4 from J, leaving 18 bases between them. The CDR3 reads CASSYSRGLAMGYGYTF. The CDR3 coding sequence is TGTGCCAGCAGTTACTCGAGGGGCCTTGCCATGGGCTATGGCTACACCTTC.

This clonotype was seen a handful of times. The chain carries TRBV5-1 and TRBJ2-1, with a weak D call TRBD1 (6 bases). Germline CDR1 reads SGHRS; CDR2 reads YFSETQ. The CDR3 is made up of 14 amino acids. V shed 0 bases and J shed 7 bases, with 11 bases lying between them. CDR3 sequence (DNA): TGCGCCAGCAGCTTGGGACAGGTCGATAATGAGCAGTTCTTC. Protein sequence: CASSLGQVDNEQFF.

There are many counts of this clonotype. The gene calls are TRBV2 and TRBJ1-4; D is perhaps TRBD1 (6 bases). The CDR3 spans 13 residues. V was pared by 11 bases and J by 6 bases, with 16 bases between. Germline V gene data show CDR1 as SNHLY and CDR2 as FYNNEI. CDR3 in amino acids: CASGGGLDEKLFF. The CDR3 region has the DNA TGTGCCTCCGGAGGGGGGCTAGATGAAAAACTGTTTTTT.

The chain combines TRBV12-3 or TRBV12-4 with TRBJ1-1, with 9 bases identical to TRBD1. The CDR3 is made up of 14 amino acids. The J segment lost 4 bases and the V segment lost 3 bases, leaving 3 bases of the junction unmatched. The CDR3: CASSFSTGGTEAFF. The DNA for the CDR3 is TGTGCCAGCAGTTTTTCGACAGGGGGCACTGAAGCTTTCTTT.

This clonotype appeared a few times. The chain is built from TRBV9 and TRBJ2-6; TRBD1 aligns across 7 bases. The CDR3 is 19 amino acids. Germline CDR1 reads SGDLS; CDR2 reads YYNGEE. The V gene end was trimmed by 3 bases and the J gene end by 0 bases; junction bases not matched to a gene: 12. CDR3 sequence reads: CASSAPLGQTSSGANVLTF. The CDR3 DNA reads as TGTGCCAGCAGCGCTCCTCTGGGACAGACCAGCTCTGGGGCCAACGTCCTGACTTTC.

The chain joins TRBV30 to TRBJ2-3; D is undetermined. The germline V and J ends were trimmed by 2 bases and 2 bases, with 11 bases remaining between them. The CDR3 loop spans 14 amino acids. Germline V lookup: CDR1 GTSNPN, CDR2 SVGIG (reference sequence). CDR3 in amino acids: CAWSPGLPTDTQYF. CDR3 DNA sequence: TGTGCCTGGAGTCCTGGGCTTCCCACAGATACGCAGTATTTT.

This clonotype was observed a handful of times. V usage is TRBV11-2 and J usage is TRBJ1-1, with D unresolved. Germline CDR1 SGHAT, CDR2 FQNNGV. The CDR3 is made up of 15 amino acids. V gave up 2 bases and J gave up 3 bases, with 13 bases separating them. The CDR3 nucleotides read TGTGCCAGCAGCTTACGCCCCCGGGCGGACACTGAAGCTTTCTTT. This gives the protein CASSLRPRADTEAFF.

This clonotype was seen at least ten times. DNA for the CDR3: TGTGCCAGCAGCCGGCGGGGAGGTCCCTACGAGCAGTACTTC. Translating it yields CASSRRGGPYEQYF. The chain is built from TRBV3-1 and TRBJ2-7; D is perhaps TRBD2 (6 bases). V gave up 4 bases and J gave up 2 bases, with 12 bases separating them. CDR3 size: 14 residues. From germline, CDR1 is LGHDT and CDR2 YNNKEL (reference sequence).

The chain joins TRBV12-3 or TRBV12-4 to TRBJ1-5, with 12 bases that match TRBD1. The CDR3 loop spans 18 amino acids. The trim removed 8 bases at V and 5 bases at J, leaving 16 bases unmatched. CDR3 amino acids: CASYSGGQGAWRDQPQHF. The DNA of the CDR3 is TGTGCCAGCTACTCCGGGGGACAGGGGGCTTGGCGCGATCAGCCCCAGCATTTT.

This clonotype has more than one count but fewer than ten. J is TRBJ1-1 and V is TRBV5-1; TRBD1 might be the D (6 bases). V was shortened by 1 base and J by 5 bases, with 15 bases between the two germline ends. CDR3 size: 15 residues. Germline assignment: CDR1 SGHRS and CDR2 YFSETQ. CDR3 residues: CASSLITGAETEAFF. CDR3 nucleotides: TGCGCCAGCAGCTTGATTACGGGGGCGGAAACTGAAGCTTTCTTT.

This clonotype was seen ten or more times. The V call is TRBV7-3, the J call TRBJ1-1, with 9 bases that match TRBD1. Germline values: CDR1 SGHTA, CDR2 FQGTGA. The ends lost 5 bases at V and 4 bases at J; junction bases unmatched: 5. CDR3 length equals 14 residues. The CDR3 loop is CASSKQGAGTEAFF. In DNA form, the CDR3 reads TGTGCCAGCAGCAAACAGGGGGCAGGCACTGAAGCTTTCTTT.

The V call is TRBV27, the J call TRBJ2-7, with D unresolved. Germline loops: CDR1 MNHEY, CDR2 SMNVEV (reference sequence). CDR3 size: 14 residues. Trimming pared 4 bases from V and 2 bases from J, leaving 12 bases between. The DNA for the CDR3 is TGTGCCAGCAGTTATAAGTCAGCAACCTACGAGCAGTACTTC. It codes for CASSYKSATYEQYF.

This clonotype has just a few counts. The CDR3 DNA sequence: TGTGCCAGCAGTTCATCCCCCTCCCGGGCTGAAGCTTTCTTT. Translating it yields CASSSSPSRAEAFF. The chain has TRBV5-5 and TRBJ1-1; D gene unclear. Germline-derived CDR1 and CDR2 are SGHKS and YYEKEE (reference sequence). V gave up 5 bases and J gave up 6 bases, with 17 bases separating them. This CDR3 contains 14 residues.